This T cell receptor (beta chain) was sequenced during a study of T cells in localized non-small cell lung cancer. Study-level results: Heterogeneity remains possible because sequencing was limited to only one tumor region. Blood T cell density predicted longer survival; adjacent-lung clonality, shorter. Clonality of T cells reached its maximum in uninvolved adjacent lung, surpassing tumor.

Sequenced by immunoSEQ multiplex PCR; TCRdb stores in-frame clones only, minus some. Altogether approximately 2,500 clones are present, 25% to 30% being singletons, with the ten largest covering approximately 20%. Nonneoplastic adjacent lung devoid of atypia was obtained no less than 2 cm from the tumor margin. In its sample, this clone ranks as hyperexpanded (1% or more). Its cognate antigen is unknown. Germline CDR1 reads SGDLS; CDR2 reads YYNGEE. V trimming: 5 bases; J trimming: 5 bases; junction bases outside the gene matches: 12. This CDR3 is built from 16 residues. This sequence was found in a man aged 35 to 69 with stage II squamous cell lung carcinoma. The chain uses TRBV9 and TRBJ2-1; 8 nucleotides agree with TRBD1. Sequencing used normal lung tissue next to the tumor, obtained before any cancer treatment. CDR3: CASSEALGQDDNEQFF. CDR3 nucleotide sequence: TGTGCCAGCAGTGAAGCGCTGGGACAGGACGACAATGAGCAGTTCTTC.